This T cell receptor beta chain appears in the sequencing data of a study of radiation and T cells in renal cell carcinoma. Measured with immunoSEQ multiplex PCR; TCRdb has only the in-frame clones, and not every one. This sample has around 77,000 clones, with approximately 82% found just once. Stated time point: blood 4 weeks post-SBRT, at nephrectomy. Treatment given: 15 Gy SBRT to primary tumor, nephrectomy 4 weeks later. V was pared by 2 bases and J by 3 bases, with 11 bases between. The CDR3 has 14 amino acids. Germline V gene lookup returns CDR1 MDHEN and CDR2 SYDVKM. This clone has a single count.

This material consisted of blood, taken from a patient whose treatment included radiotherapy and nephrectomy. The chain recombines TRBV28 with TRBJ2-7; either TRBD1 or TRBD2 may supply D (5 bases each). The sequence was obtained from an older woman with renal cell carcinoma. CDR3 sequence (DNA): TGTGCCAGCAGTTTAGGGACGGTGAACTACGAGCAGTACTTC. It codes for CASSLGTVNYEQYF. The variable domain in full, with the rest retrieved from reference TRBV28 and TRBJ2-7, is DVKVTQSSRYLVKRTGEKVFLECVQDMDHENMFWYRQDPGLGLRLIYFSYDVKMKEKGDIPEGYSVSREKKERFSLILESASTNQTSMYLCASSLGTVNYEQYFGPGTRLTVT.